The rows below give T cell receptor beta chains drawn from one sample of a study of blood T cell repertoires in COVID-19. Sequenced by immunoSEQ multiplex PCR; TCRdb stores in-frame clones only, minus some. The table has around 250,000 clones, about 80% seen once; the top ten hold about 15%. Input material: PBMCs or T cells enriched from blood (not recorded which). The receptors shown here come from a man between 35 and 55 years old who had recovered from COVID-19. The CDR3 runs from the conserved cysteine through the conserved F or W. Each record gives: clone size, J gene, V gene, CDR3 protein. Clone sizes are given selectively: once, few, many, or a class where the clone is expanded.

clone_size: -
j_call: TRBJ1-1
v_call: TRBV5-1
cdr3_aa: CASSWRVGGDEAFF

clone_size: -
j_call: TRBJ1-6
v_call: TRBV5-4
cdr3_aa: CASSSVPRSPNSPLHF

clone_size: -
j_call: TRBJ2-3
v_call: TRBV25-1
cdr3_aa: CASSDTFRGDTQYF

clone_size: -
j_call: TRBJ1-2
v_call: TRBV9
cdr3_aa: CASSAWTGRAGYTF

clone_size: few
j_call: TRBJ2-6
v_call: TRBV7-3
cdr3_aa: CASSSPGGANVLTF

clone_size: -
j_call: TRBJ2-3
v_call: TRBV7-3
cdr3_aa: CASSLLPGTDTQYF

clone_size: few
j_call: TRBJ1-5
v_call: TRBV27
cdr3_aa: CASSPLGRGQEQPQHF

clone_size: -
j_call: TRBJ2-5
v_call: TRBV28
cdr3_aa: CASGLSGWQETQYF

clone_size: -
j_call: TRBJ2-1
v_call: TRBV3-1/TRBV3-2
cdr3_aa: CASGTSVNEQFF

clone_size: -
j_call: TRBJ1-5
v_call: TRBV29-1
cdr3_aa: CSVVSGSDRNQPQHF

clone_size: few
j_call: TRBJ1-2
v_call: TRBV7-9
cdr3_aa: CASSLEGRNYGYTF

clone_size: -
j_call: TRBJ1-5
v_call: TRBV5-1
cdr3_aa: CASSLAAGNEPQHF

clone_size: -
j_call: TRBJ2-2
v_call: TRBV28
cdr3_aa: CASNFESANTGELFF

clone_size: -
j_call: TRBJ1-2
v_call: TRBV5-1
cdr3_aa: CASREGAPGGYTF

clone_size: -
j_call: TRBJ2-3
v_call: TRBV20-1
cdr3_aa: CSASTRPFGTDTQYF

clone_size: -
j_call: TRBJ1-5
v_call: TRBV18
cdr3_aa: CASSRGQGNSYQPQHF

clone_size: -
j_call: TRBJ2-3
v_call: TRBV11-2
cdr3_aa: CASRRTGTDTQYF

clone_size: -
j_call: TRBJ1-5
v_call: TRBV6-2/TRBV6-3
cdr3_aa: CASSYSWGGDQPQHF

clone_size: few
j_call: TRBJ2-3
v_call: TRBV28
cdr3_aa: CASSAMTSGRGNTQYF

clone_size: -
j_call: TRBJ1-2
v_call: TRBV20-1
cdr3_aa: CSARGPRGYTF

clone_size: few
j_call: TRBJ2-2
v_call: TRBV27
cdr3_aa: CASRLIASGSATGELFF

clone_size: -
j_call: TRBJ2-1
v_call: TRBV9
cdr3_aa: CASSVSTNQAGGGEQFF

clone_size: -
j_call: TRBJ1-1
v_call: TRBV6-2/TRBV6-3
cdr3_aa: CASSYPQIDTEAFF

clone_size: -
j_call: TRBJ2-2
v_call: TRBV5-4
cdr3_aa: CASSLGTSGPGELFF

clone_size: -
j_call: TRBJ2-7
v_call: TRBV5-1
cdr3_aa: CASSYREESYEQYF

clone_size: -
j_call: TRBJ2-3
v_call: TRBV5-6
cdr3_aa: CASSLAAEVDTQYF

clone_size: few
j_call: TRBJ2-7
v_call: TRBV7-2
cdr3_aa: CASSAGGSSYEQYF

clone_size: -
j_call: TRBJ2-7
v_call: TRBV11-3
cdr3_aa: CASSSSGQDYEQYF

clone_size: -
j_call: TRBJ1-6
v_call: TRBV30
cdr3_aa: CAWSQINRESLHF

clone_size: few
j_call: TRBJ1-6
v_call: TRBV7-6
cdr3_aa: CASSFGTNSPLHF

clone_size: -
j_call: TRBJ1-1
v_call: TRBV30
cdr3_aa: CAFFFGTGDPSMNTEAFF

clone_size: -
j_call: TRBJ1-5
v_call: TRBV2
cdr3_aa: CASTRTGETGQPQHF

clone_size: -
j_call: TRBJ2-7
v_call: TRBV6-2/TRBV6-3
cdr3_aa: CASSKTGEADEQYF

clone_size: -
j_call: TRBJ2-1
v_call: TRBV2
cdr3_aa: CASGKSGSSYNEQFF

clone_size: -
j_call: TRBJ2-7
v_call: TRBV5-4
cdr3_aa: CASSPPDVAPQIAYEQYF

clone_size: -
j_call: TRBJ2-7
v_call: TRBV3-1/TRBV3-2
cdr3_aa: CASSPRQGSSYEQYF

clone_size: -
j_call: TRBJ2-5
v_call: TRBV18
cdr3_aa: CASTKQETQYF

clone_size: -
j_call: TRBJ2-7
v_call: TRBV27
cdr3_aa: CASSRDGFTYEQYF

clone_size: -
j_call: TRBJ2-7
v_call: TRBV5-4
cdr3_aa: CASSLEAGNYEQYF

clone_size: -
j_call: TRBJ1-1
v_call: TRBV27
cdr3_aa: CASSLRGGWTEAFF

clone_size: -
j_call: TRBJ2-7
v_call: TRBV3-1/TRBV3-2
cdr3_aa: CASSRTGTSGRASYEQYF

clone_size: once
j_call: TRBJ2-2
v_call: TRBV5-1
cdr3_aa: CASKGLADLGELFF

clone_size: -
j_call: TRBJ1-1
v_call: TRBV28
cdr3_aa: CASSLQGFGTEAFF

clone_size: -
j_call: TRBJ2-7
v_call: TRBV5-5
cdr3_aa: CASSLQRSSYEQYF

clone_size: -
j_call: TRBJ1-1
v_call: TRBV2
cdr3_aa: CASSVTGMNTEAFF

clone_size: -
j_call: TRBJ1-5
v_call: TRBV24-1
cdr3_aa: CATSDPGQGSNQPQHF

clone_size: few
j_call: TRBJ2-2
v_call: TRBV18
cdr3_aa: CASSPDRYTGELFF

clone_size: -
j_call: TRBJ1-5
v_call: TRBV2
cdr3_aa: CASSDRGLGNQPQHF

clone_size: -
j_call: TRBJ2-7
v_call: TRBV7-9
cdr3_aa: CASSPGTGTLAEQYF

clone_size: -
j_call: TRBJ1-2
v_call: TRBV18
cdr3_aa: CASSPWTGADGYTF

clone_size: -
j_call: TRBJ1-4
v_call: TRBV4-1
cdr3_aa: CASSQERSDRKEKLFF

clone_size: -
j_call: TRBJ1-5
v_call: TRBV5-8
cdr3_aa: CASSLTGTGGFQPQHF